This entry lists 11 T cell receptor beta chains sequenced from one sample in a study of technical replicates of blood from a few donors. Only in-frame clones appear in the TCRdb table, and some are missing; sequencing was by immunoSEQ multiplex PCR. This table holds roughly 90,000 clones, roughly 92% found once. The specimen was T cells isolated from PBMCs. Receptors were obtained from a human donor in good health.

The rearrangement links TRBV10-3 to TRBJ1-5; possible D gene TRBD1, 5 bases. Germline V gives CDR1 ENHRY, CDR2 SYGVKD. V gave up 2 bases and J gave up 2 bases, with 16 bases separating them. This CDR3 region has 17 residues. CDR3 coding DNA: TGTGCCATCAGTGAGGGGCGGGGGGGAACCGGCAATCAGCCCCAGCATTTT. Translating it yields CAISEGRGGTGNQPQHF.

Only one count was recorded for this clone. The V gene is TRBV15, the J gene TRBJ1-1; TRBD1 agrees at 7 bases. Trimming at V came to 1 base and at J to 10 bases, leaving 6 bases not matched to a gene. Germline loops: CDR1 LNHNV, CDR2 YYDKDF (reference sequence). This CDR3 spans 13 amino acids. The CDR3 loop is CATSRGQGGGAFF. The CDR3 bases are TGTGCCACCAGCAGAGGACAGGGTGGGGGAGCTTTCTTT. The full variable domain, completed using reference TRBV15 and TRBJ1-1, is DAMVIQNPRYQVTQFGKPVTLSCSQTLNHNVMYWYQQKSSQAPKLLFHYYDKDFNNEADTPDNFQSRRPNTSFCFLDIRSPGLGDTAMYLCATSRGQGGGAFFGQGTRLTVV.

The chain joins TRBV18 to TRBJ1-1; possibly TRBD1 for D (5 bases). In germline, CDR1 is KGHSH, CDR2 LQKENI. Between the trimmed V and J ends, which lost 2 bases and 0 bases, there was a span of 13 bases. This CDR3 spans 16 amino acids. The DNA for the CDR3 is TGTGCCAGCTCACCAGGAGGGGCGGCTATGAACACTGAAGCTTTCTTT. It specifies CASSPGGAAMNTEAFF.

This clone was observed a single time. CDR3 loop: CASSLGREPYYNEQFF. In nucleotides, the CDR3 is TGTGCCAGCAGCTTAGGGCGGGAGCCCTACTACAATGAGCAGTTCTTC. The chain joins TRBV7-2 to TRBJ2-1; 7 bases align to TRBD2. The CDR3 covers 16 residues. Germline values: CDR1 SGHTA, CDR2 FQGNSA. V lost 1 base and J lost 3; bases outside the gene matches: 6.

This clone was counted once. The chain joins TRBV6-5 to TRBJ2-7; perhaps TRBD2 as D (7 bases). Germline CDR1 MNHEY, CDR2 SVGAGI. This CDR3 contains 15 residues. Trimming pared 0 bases from V and 3 bases from J, leaving 12 bases between. CDR3 DNA: TGTGCCAGCAGTTACTCACGGGGGGCGGACTACGAGCAGTACTTC. Translation gives CASSYSRGADYEQYF.

A remark on this clone: One end of the junction is discordant with germline, which a read error may explain. CDR3 amino acids: CASSWGGGRAYDEQFF. The CDR3 region has the DNA TGTGCCAGCAGTTGGGGAGGGGGGAGGGCCTACGATGAGCAGTTCTTC. V gene TRBV28 combines with J gene TRBJ2-1; maybe TRBD2 (7 bases). Germline loops: CDR1 MDHEN, CDR2 SYDVKM. The CDR3 is 16 amino acids. Variable domain in full (rest from reference TRBV28 and TRBJ2-1): DVKVTQSSRYLVKRTGEKVFLECVQDMDHENMFWYRQDPGLGLRLIYFSYDVKMKEKGDIPEGYSVSREKKERFSLILESASTNQTSMYLCASSWGGGRAYDEQFFGPGTRLTVL.

This clone appeared once. The chain recombines TRBV30 with TRBJ1-2; D might be TRBD1 (5 bases). CDR3 length: 12 amino acids. Trimming took off 3 bases at V and 1 base at J, with 6 bases between the two ends. Germline V CDR1 and CDR2: GTSNPN, SVGIG (reference sequence). The CDR3 coding sequence is TGTGCCTGGAGGGACATTAACTATGGCTACACCTTC. Its protein is CAWRDINYGYTF.

This clone was counted only a few times. An end of the junction differs from the germline gene, which may be a read error. V usage is TRBV6-6 and J usage is TRBJ1-3; possibly TRBD1 for D (6 bases). The germline V gene encodes CDR1 MNHNY and CDR2 SVGAGI (reference sequence). The CDR3 sequence is 13 residues long. CDR3 region: CASSPQTGTRPGF. The CDR3 DNA is TGTGCCAGCAGTCCCCAAACGGGGACAAGGCCAGGTTTT.

V usage is TRBV5-1 and J usage is TRBJ2-1; D perhaps matches TRBD2 (6 bases). The germline gives CDR1 SGHRS, CDR2 YFSETQ. The CDR3 is 11 amino acids. Trimming cost V 4 bases and J 16 bases, with 15 bases left between them. The CDR3 coding sequence is TGCGCCAGCAGCGGCCGGGACTTCATTTTCTTC. Translated: CASSGRDFIFF. Using reference TRBV5-1 and TRBJ2-1 for the parts outside the CDR3, the full variable domain is KAGVTQTPRYLIKTRGQQVTLSCSPISGHRSVSWYQQTPGQGLQFLFEYFSETQRNKGNFPGRFSGRQFSNSRSEMNVSTLELGDSALYLCASSGRDFIFFGPGTRLTVL.

The rearrangement uses TRBV9 and TRBJ2-7; 14 bases are a match to TRBD2. The CDR3 is 18 amino acids. The V gene end was trimmed by 0 bases and the J gene end by 7 bases; junction bases not matched to a gene: 12. The germline CDR1 and CDR2 sequences are SGDLS and YYNGEE. The CDR3 reads CASSVGLGLAGAQGEQYF. DNA of the CDR3: TGTGCCAGCAGCGTAGGTTTGGGACTAGCGGGAGCTCAGGGGGAGCAGTACTTC. The full variable domain, with the rest looked up from reference TRBV9 and TRBJ2-7, is DSGVTQTPKHLITATGQRVTLRCSPRSGDLSVYWYQQSLDQGLQFLIQYYNGEERAKGNILERFSAQQFPDLHSELNLSSLELGDSALYFCASSVGLGLAGAQGEQYFGPGTRLTVT.

The chain recombines TRBV27 with TRBJ2-1, with a possible D match to TRBD1 (5 bases). There are 15 residues in the CDR3. The V and J ends lost 3 bases and 4 bases respectively, with 13 bases between them. CDR1 and CDR2 (germline): MNHEY, SMNVEV (reference sequence). This chain's CDR3 is CASSLVGRAYNEQFF. In DNA, the CDR3 is TGTGCCAGCAGTTTGGTTGGCAGGGCTTACAATGAGCAGTTCTTC.